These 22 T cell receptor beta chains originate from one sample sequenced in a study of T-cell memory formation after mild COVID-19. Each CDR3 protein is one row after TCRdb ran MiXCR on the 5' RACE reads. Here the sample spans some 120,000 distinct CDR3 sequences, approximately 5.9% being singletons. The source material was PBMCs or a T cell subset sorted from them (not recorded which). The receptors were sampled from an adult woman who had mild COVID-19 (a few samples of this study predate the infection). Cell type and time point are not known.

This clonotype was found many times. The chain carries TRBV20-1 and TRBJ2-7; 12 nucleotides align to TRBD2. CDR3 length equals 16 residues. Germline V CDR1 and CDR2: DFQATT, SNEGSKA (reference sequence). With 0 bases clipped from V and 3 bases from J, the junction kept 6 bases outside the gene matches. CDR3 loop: CSARDPTSGRSYEQYF. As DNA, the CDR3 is TGCAGTGCTAGAGATCCCACTAGCGGGAGGAGCTACGAGCAGTACTTC.

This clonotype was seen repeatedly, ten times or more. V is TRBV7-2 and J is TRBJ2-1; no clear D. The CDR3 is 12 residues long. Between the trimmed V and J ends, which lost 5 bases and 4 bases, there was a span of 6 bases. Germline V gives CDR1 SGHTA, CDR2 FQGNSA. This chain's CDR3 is CASSHFYNEQFF. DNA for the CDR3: TGTGCCAGCAGCCATTTTTACAATGAGCAGTTCTTC.

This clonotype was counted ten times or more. CDR3 sequence reads: CSVSSGQGDEQFF. The CDR3 DNA reads TGCAGCGTCTCCTCCGGACAGGGCGATGAGCAGTTCTTC. The J gene is TRBJ2-1, the V gene TRBV29-1; 8 bases line up with TRBD1. V shed 6 bases, J shed 8 bases, and the junction held 9 bases outside the gene matches. From germline, CDR1 is SQVTM and CDR2 ANQGSEA. This CDR3 comprises 13 residues.

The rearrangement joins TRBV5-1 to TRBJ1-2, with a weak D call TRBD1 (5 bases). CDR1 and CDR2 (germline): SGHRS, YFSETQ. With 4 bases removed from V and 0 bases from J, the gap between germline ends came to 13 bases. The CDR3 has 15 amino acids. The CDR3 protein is CASSVGDGPNYGYTF. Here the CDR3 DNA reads TGCGCCAGCAGCGTGGGGGATGGCCCTAACTATGGCTACACCTTC.

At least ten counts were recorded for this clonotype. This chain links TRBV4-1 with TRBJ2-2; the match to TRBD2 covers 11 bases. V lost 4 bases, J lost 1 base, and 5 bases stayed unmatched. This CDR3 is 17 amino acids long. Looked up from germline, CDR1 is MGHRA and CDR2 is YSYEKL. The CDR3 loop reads CASSPRGLAGNTGELFF. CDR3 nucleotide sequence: TGCGCCAGCAGCCCCAGAGGACTAGCGGGGAACACCGGGGAGCTGTTTTTT.

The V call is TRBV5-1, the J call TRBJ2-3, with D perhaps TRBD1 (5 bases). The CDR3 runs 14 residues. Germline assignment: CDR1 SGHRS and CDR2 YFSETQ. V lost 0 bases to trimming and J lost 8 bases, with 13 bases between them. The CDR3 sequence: CASSLDQGRGTQYF. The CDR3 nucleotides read TGCGCCAGCAGCTTGGACCAGGGCCGCGGTACGCAGTATTTT.

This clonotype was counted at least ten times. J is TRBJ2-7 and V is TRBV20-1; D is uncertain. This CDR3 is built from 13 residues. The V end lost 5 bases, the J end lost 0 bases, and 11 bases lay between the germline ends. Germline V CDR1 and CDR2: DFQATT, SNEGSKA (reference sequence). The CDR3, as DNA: TGCAGTGCTCTGCTACACAGCTCCTACGAGCAGTACTTC. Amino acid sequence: CSALLHSSYEQYF.

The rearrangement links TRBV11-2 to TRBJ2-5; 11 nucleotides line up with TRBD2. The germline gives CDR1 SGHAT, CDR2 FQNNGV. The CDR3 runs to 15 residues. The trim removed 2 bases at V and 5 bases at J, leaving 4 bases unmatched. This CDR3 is CASSLSSGGSETQYF. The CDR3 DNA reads TGTGCCAGCAGCTTATCTAGCGGGGGGAGTGAGACCCAGTACTTC.

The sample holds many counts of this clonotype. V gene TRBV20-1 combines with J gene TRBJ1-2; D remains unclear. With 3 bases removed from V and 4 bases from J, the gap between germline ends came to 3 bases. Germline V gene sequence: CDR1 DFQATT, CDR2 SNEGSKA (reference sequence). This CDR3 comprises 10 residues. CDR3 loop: CSARGYGYTF. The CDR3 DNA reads TGCAGTGCTAGGGGCTATGGCTACACCTTC.

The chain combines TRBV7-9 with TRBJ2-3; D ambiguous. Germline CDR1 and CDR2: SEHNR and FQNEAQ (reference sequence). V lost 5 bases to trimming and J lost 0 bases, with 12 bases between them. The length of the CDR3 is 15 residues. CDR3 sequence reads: CASSQAFGSTDTQYF. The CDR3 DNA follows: TGTGCCAGCAGCCAGGCGTTTGGGAGCACAGATACGCAGTATTTT.

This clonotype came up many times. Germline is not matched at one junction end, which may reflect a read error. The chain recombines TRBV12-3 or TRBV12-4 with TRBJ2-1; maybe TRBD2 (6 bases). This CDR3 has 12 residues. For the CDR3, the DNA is TGTGCCAGCATCGCGGACTACGATGAGCAGTTCTTC. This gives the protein CASIADYDEQFF.

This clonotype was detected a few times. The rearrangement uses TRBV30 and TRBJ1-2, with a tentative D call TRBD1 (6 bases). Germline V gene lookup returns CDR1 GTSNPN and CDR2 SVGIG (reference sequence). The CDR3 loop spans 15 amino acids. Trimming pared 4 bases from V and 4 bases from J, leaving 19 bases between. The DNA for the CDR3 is TGTGCCTGGATTGCATCTCAGGGGCCTCGCTATGGCTACACCTTC. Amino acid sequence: CAWIASQGPRYGYTF.

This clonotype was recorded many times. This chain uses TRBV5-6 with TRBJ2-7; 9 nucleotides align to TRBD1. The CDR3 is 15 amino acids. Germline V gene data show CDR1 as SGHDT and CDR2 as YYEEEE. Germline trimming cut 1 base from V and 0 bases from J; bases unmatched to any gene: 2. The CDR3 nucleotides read TGTGCCAGCAGCTTGTGGGACAGGGACTCCTACGAGCAGTACTTC. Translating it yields CASSLWDRDSYEQYF.

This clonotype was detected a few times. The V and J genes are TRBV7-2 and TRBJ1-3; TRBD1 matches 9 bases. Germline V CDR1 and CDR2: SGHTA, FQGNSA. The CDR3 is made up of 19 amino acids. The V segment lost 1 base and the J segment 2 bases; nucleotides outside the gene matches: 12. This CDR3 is CASSLDGQGWIGTGNTIYF. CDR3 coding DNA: TGTGCCAGCAGCTTAGATGGACAGGGGTGGATTGGCACTGGAAACACCATATATTTT.

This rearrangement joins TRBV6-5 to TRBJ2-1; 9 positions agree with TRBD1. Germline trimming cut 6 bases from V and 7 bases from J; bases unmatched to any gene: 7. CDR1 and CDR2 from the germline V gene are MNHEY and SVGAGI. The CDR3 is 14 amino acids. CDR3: CASSPGQGWNEQFF. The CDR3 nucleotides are TGTGCCAGCAGCCCCGGACAGGGGTGGAATGAGCAGTTCTTC.

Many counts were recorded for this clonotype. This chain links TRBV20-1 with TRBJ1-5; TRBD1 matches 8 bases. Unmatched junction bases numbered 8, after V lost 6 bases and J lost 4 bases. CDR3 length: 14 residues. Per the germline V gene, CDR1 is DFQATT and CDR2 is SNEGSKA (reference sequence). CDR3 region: CSALGQEGNQPQHF. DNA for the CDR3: TGCAGTGCCCTGGGACAGGAGGGGAATCAGCCCCAGCATTTT.

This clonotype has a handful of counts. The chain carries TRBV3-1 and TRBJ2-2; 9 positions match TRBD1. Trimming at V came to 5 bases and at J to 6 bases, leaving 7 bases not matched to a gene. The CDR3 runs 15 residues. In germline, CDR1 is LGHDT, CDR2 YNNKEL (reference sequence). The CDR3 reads CASSSLQGASGELFF. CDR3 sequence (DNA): TGTGCCAGCAGCAGCCTACAGGGGGCGTCCGGGGAGCTGTTTTTT.

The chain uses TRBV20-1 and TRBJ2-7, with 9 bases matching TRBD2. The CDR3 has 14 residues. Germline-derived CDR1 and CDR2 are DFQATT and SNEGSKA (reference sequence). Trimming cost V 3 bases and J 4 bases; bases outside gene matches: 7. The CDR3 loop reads CSARSGGTSYEQYF. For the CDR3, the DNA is TGCAGTGCTAGGAGCGGGGGGACTTCTTACGAGCAGTACTTC.

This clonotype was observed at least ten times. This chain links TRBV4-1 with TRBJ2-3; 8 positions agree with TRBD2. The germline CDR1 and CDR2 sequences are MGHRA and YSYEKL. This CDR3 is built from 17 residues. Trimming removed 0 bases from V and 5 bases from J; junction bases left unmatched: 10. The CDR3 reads CASSQDMSGGYGDTQYF. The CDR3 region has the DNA TGCGCCAGCAGCCAAGATATGAGCGGGGGCTACGGAGATACGCAGTATTTT.

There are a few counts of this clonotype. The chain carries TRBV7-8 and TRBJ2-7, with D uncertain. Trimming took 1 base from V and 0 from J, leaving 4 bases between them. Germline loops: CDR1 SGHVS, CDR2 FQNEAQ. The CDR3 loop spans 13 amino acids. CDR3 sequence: CASSLGHSYEQYF. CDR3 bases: TGTGCCAGCAGCTTAGGTCACTCCTACGAGCAGTACTTC. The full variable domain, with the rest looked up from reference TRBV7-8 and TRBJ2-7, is GAGVSQSPRYKVAKRGQDVALRCDPISGHVSLFWYQQALGQGPEFLTYFQNEAQLDKSGLPSDRFFAERPEGSVSTLKIQRTQQEDSAVYLCASSLGHSYEQYFGPGTRLTVT.

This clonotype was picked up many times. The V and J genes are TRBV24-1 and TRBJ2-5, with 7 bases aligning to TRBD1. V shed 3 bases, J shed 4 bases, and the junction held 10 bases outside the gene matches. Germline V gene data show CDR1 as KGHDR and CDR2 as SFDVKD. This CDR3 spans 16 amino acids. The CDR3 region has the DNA TGTGCCACCAGTGATCGTCGTCCGGGACAGTCAGAGACCCAGTACTTC. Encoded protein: CATSDRRPGQSETQYF.

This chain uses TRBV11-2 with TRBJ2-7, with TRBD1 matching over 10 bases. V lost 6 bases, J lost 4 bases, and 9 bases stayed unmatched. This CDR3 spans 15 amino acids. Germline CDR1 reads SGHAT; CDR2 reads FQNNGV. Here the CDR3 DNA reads TGTGCCAGCAGTTCTTACCGGGACAGGGGTTACGAGCAGTACTTC. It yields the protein CASSSYRDRGYEQYF.